The 8 T cell receptor beta chains below come from one sample, sequenced in a study of T cell clonality in common variable immunodeficiency. General observations from the study: Common variable immunodeficiency TCR beta sequences reportedly had fewer deletions and N-nucleotide insertions.

The data were produced by immunoSEQ multiplex PCR, yet TCRdb's version contains in-frame clones alone and is incomplete. The sample includes about 5,300 clones, none of them occurring once. For these receptors, no antigen is known. Sequenced sample: peripheral blood mononuclear cells. Receptors originate from a human donor with common variable immunodeficiency.

In this sample, this clone turned up a few times. The CDR3 is cut off 3 residues early in the read; its end comes from the germline J gene. This chain uses TRBV2 with TRBJ2-1; TRBD2 might be the D (5 bases). V shed 7 bases and J shed 9 bases, with 16 bases lying between them. The CDR3 is 13 amino acids. Germline V gives CDR1 SNHLY, CDR2 FYNNEI. The CDR3 loop reads CASIEGFVSEQFF. The covered CDR3 bases are TGTGCCAGCATTGAGGGCTTTGTGAGTGAG.

By sample fraction, this clone is medium-sized. The read stops 3 residues short of the end of the CDR3; the missing end is completed from the germline J gene. V and J are TRBV2 and TRBJ1-1; no clear D. This CDR3 region has 11 residues. In germline, CDR1 is SNHLY, CDR2 FYNNEI. Deletions cut 7 bases from V and 6 bases from J, with 9 bases between. CDR3 DNA, as far as it was read: TGTGCCAGCAACTTCGGGGCTGAA. It yields the protein CASNFGAE. The CDR3 in its entirety is CASNFGAEAFF.

This clone has a count of ten or more. The sequenced fragment ends 3 residues before the CDR3 boundary, so the rest is inferred from the germline J gene. The chain is built from TRBV4-2 and TRBJ2-3; 7 bases map to TRBD2. The CDR3 is made up of 16 amino acids. V lost 0 bases and J lost 2; bases outside the gene matches: 5. CDR1 is LGHNA and CDR2 is YNFKEQ in the germline V gene. The sequenced part of the CDR3 DNA is TGTGCCAGCAGCCAAGAGGGGGGGTCGCCCACAGATACG. This translates into CASSQEGGSPTDT. The full CDR3 reads CASSQEGGSPTDTQYF.

This chain's CDR3 is CSARTAGNTIYF. The part of the CDR3 DNA that was read is TGCAGTGCTAGGACAGCTGGAAACACC. The chain has TRBV20-1 and TRBJ1-3; TRBD1 is a possible D gene (5 bases). The CDR3 is cut off 3 residues early in the read; its end comes from the germline J gene. The CDR3 has 12 amino acids. Trimming removed 3 bases from V and 2 bases from J, with 5 bases in between. Per the germline V gene, CDR1 is DFQATT and CDR2 is SNEGSKA (reference sequence).

This clone was counted a few times. The missing CDR3 end, 3 residues past where the read stops, is filled in from the germline J gene. The chain couples TRBV6-1 to TRBJ1-2, with 7 bases lining up with TRBD1. Germline CDR1 and CDR2: MNHNS and SASEGT. V gave up 4 bases and J gave up 4 bases; unmatched junction bases: 6. There are 14 residues in the CDR3. The CDR3 sequence is CASSADRDSYGYTF. Partial CDR3 DNA: TGTGCCAGCAGTGCCGACCGGGACAGCTATGGC.

This clone was counted a few times. The read falls 3 residues short of the CDR3 end, and the missing part is taken from the germline J gene. V and J are TRBV5-1 and TRBJ2-1; 7 positions match TRBD1. The germline V gene has CDR1 SGHRS and CDR2 YFSETQ. This CDR3 contains 14 residues. Unmatched junction bases numbered 3, after V lost 4 bases and J lost 2 bases. CDR3 amino acids: CASSAGQAYNEQFF. Incomplete CDR3 DNA: TGCGCCAGCAGCGCCGGACAGGCCTACAATGAG.

This clone showed up many times. CDR3 region: CASSYMTGEAFF. CDR3 bases read: TGTGCCAGCAGCTACATGACAGGGGAA. The genes are TRBV7-9 and TRBJ1-1; 7 nucleotides match TRBD1. The CDR3 end falls 3 residues outside the read, so it is completed with the germline J gene. CDR3 size: 12 residues. In germline, CDR1 is SEHNR, CDR2 FQNEAQ (reference sequence).

Sample share makes this clone medium-sized. CDR3 bases read: TGCAGTGCCTCTTCAGCGAACTATGGC. Protein sequence: CSASSANYG. The complete CDR3 sequence is CSASSANYGYTF. The chain is built from TRBV20-1 and TRBJ1-2; unclear D gene. The read terminates 3 residues ahead of where the CDR3 ends, so the germline J gene completes it. The CDR3 spans 12 residues. Trimming cost V 6 bases and J 2 bases, with 10 bases left between them. The V gene's germline CDR1 is DFQATT and CDR2 SNEGSKA (reference sequence).